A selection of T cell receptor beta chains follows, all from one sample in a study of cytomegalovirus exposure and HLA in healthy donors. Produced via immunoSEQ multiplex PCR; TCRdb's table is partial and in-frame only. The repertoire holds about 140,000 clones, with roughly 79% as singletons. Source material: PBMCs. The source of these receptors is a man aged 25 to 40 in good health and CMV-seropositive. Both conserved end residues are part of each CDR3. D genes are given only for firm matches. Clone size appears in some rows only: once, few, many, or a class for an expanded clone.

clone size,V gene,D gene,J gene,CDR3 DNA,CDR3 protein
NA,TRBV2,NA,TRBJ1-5,TGTGCCAGCAGTGTGGCAGGGGTAAGTCAGCCCCAGCATTTT,CASSVAGVSQPQHF
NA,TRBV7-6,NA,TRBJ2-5,TGTGCCAGCAGCTTAGCGTTAGCTCTGGAGACCCAGTACTTC,CASSLALALETQYF
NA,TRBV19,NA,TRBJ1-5,TGTGCCAGTAGGCGAATAGGGGTTCAGCCCCAGCATTTT,CASRRIGVQPQHF
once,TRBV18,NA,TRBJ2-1,TGTGCCAGCTCTCCCAGGACAGACGGGGATGAGCAGTTCTTC,CASSPRTDGDEQFF
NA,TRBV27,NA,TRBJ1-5,TGTGCCAGCAGTTTACGGGGACAACTGGGCAATCAGCCCCAGCATTTT,CASSLRGQLGNQPQHF
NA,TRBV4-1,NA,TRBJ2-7,TGCGCCAGCAGCCAAAATTCAGGGTTCTCCTACGAGCAGTACTTC,CASSQNSGFSYEQYF
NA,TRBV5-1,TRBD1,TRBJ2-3,TGCGCCAGCAGTTATACAGGGGTAAACACAGATACGCAGTATTTT,CASSYTGVNTDTQYF
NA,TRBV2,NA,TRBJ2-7,TGTGCCAGCAGTGAAGGTTTAGATCAGCGCGACTACGAGCAGTACTTC,CASSEGLDQRDYEQYF
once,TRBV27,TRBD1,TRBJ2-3,TGTGCCAGCAGCCCAAGGGGGCGGACGGTCACCCCAGATACGCAGTATTTT,CASSPRGRTVTPDTQYF
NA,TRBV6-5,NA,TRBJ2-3,TGTGCCAGCAGGCCGCGGGGGCAGGGGAAAGATACGCAGTATTTT,CASRPRGQGKDTQYF
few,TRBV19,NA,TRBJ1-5,TGTGCCAGTAGTTGGGCAGTCAATCAGCCCCAGCATTTT,CASSWAVNQPQHF
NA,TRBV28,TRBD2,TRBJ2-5,TGTGCCAGCAGTTTTTGGGGGGGATCTATAAAAGAGACCCAGTACTTC,CASSFWGGSIKETQYF
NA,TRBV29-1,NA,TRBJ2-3,TGCAGCGTGGGGAGAAGGTTGGGCACAGATACGCAGTATTTT,CSVGRRLGTDTQYF
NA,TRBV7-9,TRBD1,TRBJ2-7,TGTGCCAGCAGCTTCCGGGACAGGGTACGCGAGCAGTACTTC,CASSFRDRVREQYF
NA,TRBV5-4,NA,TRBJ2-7,TGTGCCAGCAGCCACCCCGACAGGGAGCAGTACTTC,CASSHPDREQYF
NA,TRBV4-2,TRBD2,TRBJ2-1,TGTGCCAGCAGCCAAGAGGGGGGACTAGCGGGGGGGCCCAATGAGCAGTTCTTC,CASSQEGGLAGGPNEQFF
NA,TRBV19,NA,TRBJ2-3,TGTGCCAGTAGTATGGGGACATACACAGATACGCAGTATTTT,CASSMGTYTDTQYF
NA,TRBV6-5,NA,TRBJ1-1,TGTGCCAGCACCCTGACACTCAACACTGAAGCTTTCTTT,CASTLTLNTEAFF
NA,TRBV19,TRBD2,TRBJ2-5,TGTGCCAGTAGTCTTCCCCTAGCGGGAGGAACAGAGACCCAGTACTTC,CASSLPLAGGTETQYF
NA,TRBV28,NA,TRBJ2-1,TGTGCCAGCAGTCCAACCGACGGAGGCTCCTACAATGAGCAGTTCTTC,CASSPTDGGSYNEQFF
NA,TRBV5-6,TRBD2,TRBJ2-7,TGTGCCAGCAGCTTGGAAGTCGGGGGGGCGCAGTACTTC,CASSLEVGGAQYF
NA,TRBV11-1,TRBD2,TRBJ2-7,TGTGCCAGCAGCTCACCGGGAGGATCACTCGAGCAGTACTTC,CASSSPGGSLEQYF
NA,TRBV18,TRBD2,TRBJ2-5,TGTGCCAGCTCACCACCGCTTACTAGCGGGATCCAAGAGACCCAGTACTTC,CASSPPLTSGIQETQYF
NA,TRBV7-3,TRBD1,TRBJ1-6,TGTGCCAGCAGCCCCGGGACAGGGGTAGGGAATTCACCCCTCCACTTT,CASSPGTGVGNSPLHF
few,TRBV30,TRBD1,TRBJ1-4,TGTGCCTGGAGTGTAGGGGGCTTCGATGAAAAACTGTTTTTT,CAWSVGGFDEKLFF
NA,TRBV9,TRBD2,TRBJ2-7,TGTGCCAGCAGCGTAGGTGGGACTAACTACGAGCAGTACTTC,CASSVGGTNYEQYF
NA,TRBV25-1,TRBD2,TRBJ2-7,TGTGCCAGCAGTGACTTCCTAGCGGGGGAAGCCTACGAGCAGTACTTC,CASSDFLAGEAYEQYF
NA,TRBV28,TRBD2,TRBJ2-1,TGTGCCAGCCGCGGGACTAGCGGATTCTACAATGAGCAGTTCTTC,CASRGTSGFYNEQFF
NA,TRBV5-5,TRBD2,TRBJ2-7,TGTGCCAGCAGCCAAGGGACTAGCGTCTCCTACGAGCAGTACTTC,CASSQGTSVSYEQYF
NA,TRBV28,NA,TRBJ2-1,TGTGCCAGCAGGTTGGGGCGGAGCTCCTACAATGAGCAGTTCTTC,CASRLGRSSYNEQFF
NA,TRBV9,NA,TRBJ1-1,TGTGCCAGCAGCGTAGCGAGGGAGAGACCACGGGACACTGAAGCTTTCTTT,CASSVARERPRDTEAFF
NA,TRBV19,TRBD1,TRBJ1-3,TGTGCCAGTACCCAAGTCTCACAGGGGGCAAAAATCTCTGGAAACACCATATATTTT,CASTQVSQGAKISGNTIYF
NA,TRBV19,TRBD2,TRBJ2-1,TGTGCCAGCCAGTTGGGAGGGACTAGCGGGAGGGCAAGTGAGCAGTTCTTC,CASQLGGTSGRASEQFF
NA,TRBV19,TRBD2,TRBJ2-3,TGTGCCAGTAGACTAGCGGGAACGGATACGCAGTATTTT,CASRLAGTDTQYF
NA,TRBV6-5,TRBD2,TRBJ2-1,TGTGCCAGCGTGCCGCAAGCGGGGTACGACAATGAGCAGTTCTTC,CASVPQAGYDNEQFF
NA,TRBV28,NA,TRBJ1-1,TGTGCCAGCAGCCGGGACACCCTGAACACTGAAGCTTTCTTT,CASSRDTLNTEAFF
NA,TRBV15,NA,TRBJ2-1,TGTGCCACCAGCAGAGATTTGGCCAGCTCCTACAATGAGCAGTTCTTC,CATSRDLASSYNEQFF
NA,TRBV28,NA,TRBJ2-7,TGTGCCAGCAGTTTACAGGCCTCGAACGCCCCCTACGAGCAGTACTTC,CASSLQASNAPYEQYF
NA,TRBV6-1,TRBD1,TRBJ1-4,TGTGCCAGCAGTGCAACAGGGGGGGGAGGGGAAAAACTGTTTTTT,CASSATGGGGEKLFF
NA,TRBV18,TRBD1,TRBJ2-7,TGTGCCAGCTCACCCGGGACAGGTCGCTTGTACGAGCAGTACTTC,CASSPGTGRLYEQYF
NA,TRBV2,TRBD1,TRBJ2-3,TGTGCCAGCCCCCGGGACGGGACAGTAGGGTATGCAGATACGCAGTATTTT,CASPRDGTVGYADTQYF
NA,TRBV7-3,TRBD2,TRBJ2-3,TGTGCCAGCAGCTTAGCCCCGGGACTAGCGGGAGATACGCAGTATTTT,CASSLAPGLAGDTQYF
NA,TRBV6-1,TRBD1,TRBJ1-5,TGTGCCAGCAGTGACGCAGGGGGACGCCGGATAAATCAGCCCCAGCATTTT,CASSDAGGRRINQPQHF
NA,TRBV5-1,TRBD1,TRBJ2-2,TGCGCCAGCAGCTGGGGACAGGCGAACACCGGGGAGCTGTTTTTT,CASSWGQANTGELFF
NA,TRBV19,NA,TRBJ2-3,TGTGCCAGTAGCACCCCCCGGGATACGCAGTATTTT,CASSTPRDTQYF
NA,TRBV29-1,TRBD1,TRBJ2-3,TGCAGCGTCCTCACAGGGGGTGATTGGGATACGCAGTATTTT,CSVLTGGDWDTQYF